The rows below give T cell receptor beta chains drawn from one sample of a study of PD-1 blockade in classical Hodgkin lymphoma. Measured with immunoSEQ multiplex PCR; TCRdb has only the in-frame clones, and not every one. The top ten clones hold over 12% of a sample with over 7,500 clones, 80% to 95% of them seen once. The sequencing here drew on peripheral blood mononuclear cells (PBMCs), taken at baseline. The receptors come from a human donor with classical Hodgkin lymphoma. The CDR3 runs from the conserved cysteine through the conserved F or W. The D gene is left open where the match is weak. Rows may omit the clone size; those that give it use once, few, many or a size class.

abundance,d_gene,j_gene,v_gene,CDR3nt,CDR3aa
NA,NA,TRBJ1-4,TRBV7-2,TGTGCCAGCAGCATCCGGAGGCAGGACCCAAATGAAAAACTGTTTTTT,CASSIRRQDPNEKLFF
NA,NA,TRBJ2-2,TRBV28,TGTGCCAGCAGTTTGGGCGGGATGAACACCGGGGAGCTGTTTTTT,CASSLGGMNTGELFF
once,NA,TRBJ1-5,TRBV19,TGTGCCAGTAGTATCCGTCGGCAGGGTTATGGCAATCAGCCCCAGCATTTT,CASSIRRQGYGNQPQHF
NA,NA,TRBJ2-5,TRBV6-6,TGTGCCAGCAGTCCCCGAGAGACCCAGTACTTC,CASSPRETQYF
NA,NA,TRBJ2-7,TRBV18,TGTGCCAGCTCACACACGGAGGGAGCCCAGCTTTCCTACGAGCAGTACTTC,CASSHTEGAQLSYEQYF
once,NA,TRBJ1-2,TRBV5-5,TGTGCCAGCAGCCTGGCGAGAACCGGGACGGAGTATGGCTACACCTTC,CASSLARTGTEYGYTF
NA,TRBD1,TRBJ1-1,TRBV18,TGTGCCAGCTCGACCGGACAGGGGAGCACTGAAGCTTTCTTT,CASSTGQGSTEAFF
NA,NA,TRBJ2-7,TRBV20-1,TGCAGTGCTGAAGGGGAGTACGAGCAGTACTTC,CSAEGEYEQYF
NA,NA,TRBJ2-1,TRBV7-7,TGTGCTAGCAGCGCCTTGTCGCCGGCTATGCTCAATGAGCAGTTCTTC,CASSALSPAMLNEQFF
NA,TRBD1,TRBJ1-1,TRBV10-1,TGCGCCAGCAGTGGACGGGACAGGGGGTGGGACACTGAAGCTTTCTTT,CASSGRDRGWDTEAFF
once,TRBD2,TRBJ2-7,TRBV5-5,TGTGCCAGCAGTCAAGCGGGAGTCTACGAGCAGTACTTC,CASSQAGVYEQYF
once,NA,TRBJ1-5,TRBV7-9,TGTGCCAGCAGCTTAGGCACCGGGCAGCCCCAGCATTTT,CASSLGTGQPQHF
NA,NA,TRBJ2-2,TRBV6-1,TGTGCCAGCAGTGAAGATCCAGGGTACGCCGGGGAGCTGTTTTTT,CASSEDPGYAGELFF
NA,NA,TRBJ2-5,TRBV6-5,TGTGCCAGCACCTACCAAGAGACCCAGTACTTC,CASTYQETQYF
NA,NA,TRBJ1-2,TRBV10-3,TGTGCCATCGGGGCAGGGCCTAACTATGGCTACACCTTC,CAIGAGPNYGYTF
once,TRBD2,TRBJ2-1,TRBV7-9,TGTGCCAGCAGCCCTAGACTAGCGGGGTTCTATGAGCAGTTCTTC,CASSPRLAGFYEQFF
NA,NA,TRBJ1-5,TRBV25-1,TGTGCCAGCAGTAGAGGACAGTCCAATCAGCCCCAGCATTTT,CASSRGQSNQPQHF
NA,TRBD1,TRBJ2-7,TRBV19,TGTGCCAGTAGTATGAAAGGGACAGGGCCCTCCTACGAGCAGTACTTC,CASSMKGTGPSYEQYF
NA,TRBD2,TRBJ2-1,TRBV7-8,TGTGCCAGCAGCTCGGGACTAGCGGGTGGCGATGAGCAGTTCTTC,CASSSGLAGGDEQFF
NA,TRBD1,TRBJ2-7,TRBV19,TGTGCCAGTAGTATGCTCGGGGGGGGACAGGGGTTTAGCGAGCAGTACTTC,CASSMLGGGQGFSEQYF
NA,TRBD2,TRBJ2-1,TRBV4-1,TGCGCCAGCAGCCAGGTCAGCGGGAGCGCCTACAATGAGCAGTTCTTC,CASSQVSGSAYNEQFF
NA,NA,TRBJ1-2,TRBV6-5,TGTGCCAGCAGTTCTTTTAGGACGCGGGGCTACACCTTC,CASSSFRTRGYTF
NA,TRBD2,TRBJ2-5,TRBV11-2,TGTGCCAGCAGCTCATTCATAGCGGGAACCGAGACCCAGTACTTC,CASSSFIAGTETQYF
NA,NA,TRBJ2-7,TRBV18,TGTGCCAGCTCTATGGACATGCTCTCCTACGAGCAGTACTTC,CASSMDMLSYEQYF
once,TRBD2,TRBJ2-1,TRBV4-1,TGCGCCAGCAGACCCCTTGGGGGGCTAGCGGGGGACAATGAGCAGTTCTTC,CASRPLGGLAGDNEQFF
NA,TRBD1,TRBJ2-7,TRBV2,TGTGCCAGCAGTAGGGGGACAGGGGCCTACGAGCAGTACTTC,CASSRGTGAYEQYF
NA,NA,TRBJ1-2,TRBV6-5,TGTGCCAGCAGTTATAGGGTAGACGGAGTATATGGCTACACCTTC,CASSYRVDGVYGYTF
NA,TRBD1,TRBJ2-4,TRBV7-9,TGTGCCAGCAGCCGACCCGAGGGGACAGTTCGAGCCAAAAACATTCAGTACTTC,CASSRPEGTVRAKNIQYF
NA,NA,TRBJ2-7,TRBV13,TGTGCCAGCAGCCCGGTGGGCTACGAGCAGTACTTC,CASSPVGYEQYF
NA,NA,TRBJ1-2,TRBV7-8,TGTGCCAGCAGCTTTTCGGCCAACTATGGCTACACCTTC,CASSFSANYGYTF
NA,TRBD2,TRBJ2-3,TRBV29-1,TGCAGCGTGAGCGGGAGAAGGACAGATACGCAGTATTTT,CSVSGRRTDTQYF
NA,NA,TRBJ2-7,TRBV6-4,TGTGCCAGCAGTGATGAGTGGGGTTCCGAGCAGTACTTC,CASSDEWGSEQYF
NA,NA,TRBJ1-6,TRBV5-1,TGCGCCAGCAGCTCCCGAGTTGGGGGGGCGACTCCCCTCCACTTT,CASSSRVGGATPLHF
NA,NA,TRBJ2-5,TRBV5-1,TGCGCCAGCAGGGGGGGCGAGACCCAGTACTTC,CASRGGETQYF
NA,NA,TRBJ2-3,TRBV9,TGTGCCAGCAGCGTAGGAGATACGCAGTATTTT,CASSVGDTQYF
NA,NA,TRBJ2-7,TRBV2,TGTGCCAGCATTGGAGGCCCGGTAAGCTCCTACGAGCAGTACTTC,CASIGGPVSSYEQYF
once,TRBD1,TRBJ2-7,TRBV30,TGTGCCTGGAGTCGCGGACAGGTTTTTTCCTACGAGCAGTACTTC,CAWSRGQVFSYEQYF
NA,NA,TRBJ2-3,TRBV27,TGTGCCAGCAGCCGGCGGGGTCCAGATACGCAGTATTTT,CASSRRGPDTQYF
NA,TRBD1,TRBJ1-1,TRBV11-2,TGTGCCAGCAGGTCTACAGGGGGCCAGGCTGAAGCTTTCTTT,CASRSTGGQAEAFF
NA,NA,TRBJ2-1,TRBV9,TGTGCCAGCAGGAGACCGGGACCAGAGGGCAATGAGCAGTTCTTC,CASRRPGPEGNEQFF
NA,NA,TRBJ2-7,TRBV18,TGTGCCAGCTCACCACCTTCCGGCAGCACCTACGAGCAGTACTTC,CASSPPSGSTYEQYF
NA,TRBD1,TRBJ1-2,TRBV6-1,TGTGCCAGCAGTGAAGGAGGCAGGGGGCTAAACTATGGCTACACCTTC,CASSEGGRGLNYGYTF
NA,TRBD1,TRBJ2-3,TRBV19,TGTGCCAGTAGGGATCGGACAGGGGGCACAGATACGCAGTATTTT,CASRDRTGGTDTQYF
NA,NA,TRBJ1-1,TRBV28,TGTGCCAGCAGTTTGTCCGGGCAGGGAGATTTCTCCCCCGCGGGCACTGAAGCTTTCTTT,CASSLSGQGDFSPAGTEAFF
NA,TRBD1,TRBJ1-4,TRBV19,TGTGCCGCAACCCGAGCCGGGACAGGTGGTGGGAAACTGTTTTTT,CAATRAGTGGGKLFF
NA,NA,TRBJ1-5,TRBV15,TGTGCCACCAGCAGAGATTGGGGTTTAAGAGGACAGCCCCAGCATTTT,CATSRDWGLRGQPQHF
NA,NA,TRBJ1-1,TRBV30,TGTGCCTGGAGTGTGGTCTACGAAGCTTTCTTT,CAWSVVYEAFF
once,NA,TRBJ1-4,TRBV18,TGTGCCAGCTCACATGGGACGGCGGGGGAAAAACTGTTTTTT,CASSHGTAGEKLFF
NA,NA,TRBJ1-2,TRBV19,TGTGCCATTTCTGAGCGGGGGGACTATGGCTACACCTTC,CAISERGDYGYTF
NA,NA,TRBJ1-1,TRBV5-6,TGTGCCAGCAGCTTTATTGTGAACACTGAAGCTTTCTTT,CASSFIVNTEAFF
NA,TRBD2,TRBJ2-1,TRBV20-1,TGCAGTGCTAGGCCCGGACTAGTTGAGTTCTTC,CSARPGLVEFF
NA,NA,TRBJ1-1,TRBV30,TGTGCCTGGACCCGAAAGGTAGGGGGGAGCACTGAAGCTTTCTTT,CAWTRKVGGSTEAFF
NA,NA,TRBJ2-1,TRBV6-1,TGTGCCAGCAGTCCCGGGGAATTCAATGAGCAGTTCTTC,CASSPGEFNEQFF
NA,TRBD1,TRBJ1-1,TRBV27,TGTGCCAGCAGTCAACGGGACAGGGTAAACACTGAAGCTTTCTTT,CASSQRDRVNTEAFF
NA,TRBD1,TRBJ1-4,TRBV7-2,TGTGCCAGCAGCTTATCATCGGGACAGGGTGAAAAACTGTTTTTT,CASSLSSGQGEKLFF